The 30 T cell receptor beta chains below were found in one sample sequenced in a study of CD8 T cells in ankylosing spondylitis. General study results and limits: Fewer than ten highly homologous variants made up a TCR beta motif that seemed to typify ankylosing spondylitis blood.

Using its own MiXCR run on the 5' RACE reads, TCRdb lists one record per CDR3 protein. The sample shows 670,000 or so distinct CDR3 sequences, around 17% of them seen only once. The antigens these receptors bind are not known. The sample comprised blood, either unsorted or a sorted T cell fraction (not recorded which). The receptors were gathered from a male donor with ankylosing spondylitis.

There are a few counts of this clonotype. V and J are TRBV7-6 and TRBJ2-7; perhaps TRBD2 as D (6 bases). With 3 bases removed from V and 5 bases from J, the gap between germline ends came to 11 bases. The germline V gene has CDR1 SGHVS and CDR2 FNYEAQ. This CDR3 contains 13 residues. In nucleotides, the CDR3 is TGTGCCAGCAGCTTCGAGGAGGGGAACGAGCAGTACTTC. It is translated as CASSFEEGNEQYF.

The chain employs TRBV27 and TRBJ2-2; perhaps D is TRBD1 or TRBD2 (5 bases each). V shed 0 bases and J shed 6 bases, with 23 bases lying between them. Germline loops: CDR1 MNHEY, CDR2 SMNVEV (reference sequence). CDR3 size: 19 residues. CDR3 loop: CASSLSRLVGAVGAGELFF. In DNA form, the CDR3 reads TGTGCCAGCAGTTTATCGAGATTAGTAGGGGCCGTCGGGGCCGGGGAGCTGTTTTTT.

In its sample, this clonotype was seen a few times. CDR3 sequence: CASSLEQTSGRSLYNEQFF. The CDR3 coding sequence is TGTGCCAGCAGTTTAGAACAGACTAGCGGGAGGTCCCTCTACAATGAGCAGTTCTTC. The chain combines TRBV12-3 or TRBV12-4 with TRBJ2-1, with TRBD2 identical over 13 bases. J was trimmed by 3 bases and V by 1 base; bases with no gene match: 9. The CDR3 runs to 19 residues.

This clonotype has just one count. V is TRBV14 and J is TRBJ2-1, with 7 bases aligning to TRBD1. This CDR3 spans 13 amino acids. V shed 2 bases and J 7 bases; nucleotides not matched to a gene: 2. Germline V lookup: CDR1 SGHDN, CDR2 FVKESK. CDR3 in DNA: TGTGCCAGCAGCCAATACAGGGGAAATGAGCAGTTCTTC. It codes for CASSQYRGNEQFF.

The V call is TRBV5-6, the J call TRBJ1-5, with D possibly matching TRBD1 (5 bases). Looked up from germline, CDR1 is SGHDT and CDR2 is YYEEEE. The CDR3 consists of 16 residues. The V end lost 1 base, the J end lost 6 bases, and 17 bases lay between the germline ends. CDR3 sequence: CASSLWGVVGSQPQHF. The DNA of the CDR3 is TGTGCCAGCAGCTTGTGGGGGGTCGTTGGGTCTCAGCCCCAGCATTTT.

The chain recombines TRBV24-1 with TRBJ1-5; D may be TRBD1 (6 bases). This CDR3 comprises 16 residues. V was pared by 4 bases and J by 5 bases, with 17 bases between. The germline gives CDR1 KGHDR, CDR2 SFDVKD. The CDR3: CATSDPRGGADQPQHF. The CDR3 coding sequence is TGTGCCACCAGTGACCCCCGCGGGGGGGCGGATCAGCCCCAGCATTTT.

The chain couples TRBV12-3 or TRBV12-4 to TRBJ2-5, with D maybe TRBD1 (6 bases). This CDR3 comprises 14 residues. V was cut by 4 bases and J by 4 bases, with 13 bases left in between. The CDR3 region has the DNA TGTGCCAGCAGTTCGACAGGTCCGGGAGAGACCCAGTACTTC. Translated: CASSSTGPGETQYF.

The chain combines TRBV20-1 with TRBJ1-5, with D uncertain. Trimming shortened V by 6 bases and J by 1 base, and 13 bases separated the two germline ends. Germline CDR1 and CDR2: DFQATT and SNEGSKA (reference sequence). The CDR3 contains 14 residues. This chain's CDR3 is CSAVEGESNQPQHF. Written as DNA, the CDR3 is TGCAGTGCCGTGGAGGGCGAGAGCAATCAGCCCCAGCATTTT.

This clonotype was counted a few times. The chain is built from TRBV4-2 and TRBJ2-1, with 13 bases lining up with TRBD2. Germline V gives CDR1 LGHNA, CDR2 YNFKEQ. Germline trimming cut 3 bases from V and 7 bases from J; bases unmatched to any gene: 6. The length of the CDR3 is 16 residues. The DNA for the CDR3 is TGTGCCAGCAGCCAGGGTGGACTAGCGGGAGTAAATGAGCAGTTCTTC. Its protein is CASSQGGLAGVNEQFF.

This clonotype showed up just a few times. The V gene is TRBV5-1, the J gene TRBJ1-5; 7 nucleotides match TRBD1. Trimming removed 1 base from V and 0 bases from J; junction bases left unmatched: 7. This CDR3 region has 17 residues. Germline V lookup: CDR1 SGHRS, CDR2 YFSETQ. CDR3 residues: CASSLPGTAYSNQPQHF. Written as DNA, the CDR3 is TGCGCCAGCAGCTTGCCCGGGACAGCGTATAGCAATCAGCCCCAGCATTTT.

This clonotype was counted a few times. The rearrangement links TRBV7-2 to TRBJ2-7; D possibly corresponds to TRBD1 (6 bases). V lost 5 bases and J lost 1, with 15 bases in between. Per the germline V gene, CDR1 is SGHTA and CDR2 is FQGNSA. This CDR3 contains 15 residues. The DNA of the CDR3 is TGTGCCAGCAGCCCAAACAGGGATATTTCCTACGAGCAGTACTTC. Translation: CASSPNRDISYEQYF.

This chain uses TRBV6-1 with TRBJ1-2; D might be TRBD1 (6 bases). Germline V gives CDR1 MNHNS, CDR2 SASEGT. This CDR3 spans 15 amino acids. V was trimmed by 7 bases and J by 0 bases, leaving 15 bases between them. In DNA form, the CDR3 reads TGTGCCAGCACTCGAGGAGGGGGAGCTAACTATGGCTACACCTTC. It translates to CASTRGGGANYGYTF.

V and J are TRBV25-1 and TRBJ1-5; 7 bases fit TRBD1. The germline gives CDR1 MGHDK, CDR2 SYGVNS. There are 18 residues in the CDR3. J lost 0 bases, V lost 3 bases, and 11 bases had no gene match. The CDR3 DNA sequence: TGTGCCAGCAGTGACGAAGGGGGACAGCCCTATAGCAATCAGCCCCAGCATTTT. Its translation: CASSDEGGQPYSNQPQHF. The variable domain in full, completed from reference TRBV25-1 and TRBJ1-5, reads EADIYQTPRYLVIGTGKKITLECSQTMGHDKMYWYQQDPGMELHLIHYSYGVNSTEKGDLSSESTVSRIRTEHFPLTLESARPSHTSQYLCASSDEGGQPYSNQPQHFGDGTRLSIL.

This clonotype was found a few times. This rearrangement joins TRBV29-1 to TRBJ2-1; D ambiguous. V dropped 8 bases and J dropped 6 bases, with 20 bases sitting between them. The CDR3 length is 14 residues. Germline assignment: CDR1 SQVTM and CDR2 ANQGSEA. As DNA, the CDR3 is TGCAGCATCATCCTAGAGTGGGCTGGCAATGAGCAGTTCTTC. Encoded protein: CSIILEWAGNEQFF.

The chain carries TRBV11-2 and TRBJ2-7; possibly TRBD1 or TRBD2 for D (5 bases each). The germline V gene encodes CDR1 SGHAT and CDR2 FQNNGV. This CDR3 is 14 amino acids long. V was trimmed by 6 bases and J by 2 bases, leaving 14 bases between them. Here the CDR3 reads CASSSGTVPYEQYF. DNA for the CDR3: TGTGCCAGCAGTTCCGGGACGGTTCCCTACGAGCAGTACTTC.

This chain links TRBV4-2 with TRBJ2-1, with no clear D. CDR1 LGHNA and CDR2 YNFKEQ come from the germline V gene. This CDR3 is 16 amino acids long. Trimming removed 0 bases from V and 6 bases from J, with 15 bases in between. CDR3 protein: CASSQDWAVRSNEQFF. In DNA form, the CDR3 reads TGTGCCAGCAGCCAAGATTGGGCGGTGCGATCCAATGAGCAGTTCTTC.

This chain connects TRBV12-3 or TRBV12-4 to TRBJ2-1; no definite D call. The CDR3 consists of 15 residues. Trimming shortened V by 7 bases and J by 4 bases, and 17 bases separated the two germline ends. The CDR3 region is CASKSLSTRYNEQFF. CDR3 sequence (DNA): TGTGCCAGCAAGAGCCTATCCACACGATACAATGAGCAGTTCTTC.

The chain joins TRBV2 to TRBJ2-2, with 10 bases lining up with TRBD2. After removal of 10 bases from V and 7 bases from J, the junction contained 9 bases not matched to a gene. The CDR3 spans 14 residues. Germline V CDR1 and CDR2: SNHLY, FYNNEI. This CDR3 is CATMILAGGGELFF. In DNA, the CDR3 is TGTGCCACCATGATTTTAGCGGGAGGCGGGGAGCTGTTTTTT.

The rearrangement uses TRBV4-1 and TRBJ2-2; the D gene is possibly TRBD1 (6 bases). The CDR3 sequence is 16 residues long. V lost 1 base and J lost 6, with 15 bases in between. Germline V gives CDR1 MGHRA, CDR2 YSYEKL. The CDR3 DNA reads as TGCGCCAGCAGCCAAGGCCTACAGGGTTGGCCCGGGGAGCTGTTTTTT. Translated, it gives CASSQGLQGWPGELFF.

The V call is TRBV12-3 or TRBV12-4, the J call TRBJ2-3; no firm D call. Deletions cut 2 bases from V and 5 bases from J, with 8 bases between. The CDR3 length is 13 residues. CDR3 loop: CASSLRAQDTQYF. For the CDR3, the DNA is TGTGCCAGCAGTTTAAGAGCCCAAGATACGCAGTATTTT.

CDR3 amino acids: CASSLTTANTGELFF. The DNA of the CDR3 is TGCGCCAGCAGTTTGACAACTGCGAACACCGGGGAGCTGTTTTTT. The rearrangement links TRBV5-1 to TRBJ2-2; no clear D gene. This CDR3 spans 15 amino acids. V gave up 5 bases and J gave up 0 bases, with 11 bases separating them. From germline, CDR1 is SGHRS and CDR2 YFSETQ.

The chain couples TRBV27 to TRBJ2-2; 7 positions agree with TRBD1. The V gene end was trimmed by 5 bases and the J gene end by 4 bases; junction bases not matched to a gene: 10. Germline loops: CDR1 MNHEY, CDR2 SMNVEV (reference sequence). This CDR3 spans 16 amino acids. The CDR3 region is CASSIKKGAGTGELFF. CDR3 nucleotide sequence: TGTGCCAGCAGTATCAAAAAGGGGGCTGGCACCGGGGAGCTGTTTTTT.

The genes are TRBV10-3 and TRBJ2-5; either TRBD1 or TRBD2 may supply D (5 bases each). CDR1 is ENHRY and CDR2 is SYGVKD in the germline V gene. Trimming pared 4 bases from V and 5 bases from J, leaving 14 bases between. The CDR3 runs to 14 residues. This CDR3 is CAISAEGAGETQYF. CDR3 in DNA: TGTGCCATCAGTGCCGAGGGCGCAGGGGAGACCCAGTACTTC.

The rearrangement links TRBV18 to TRBJ2-2; 8 positions agree with TRBD1. Unmatched junction bases numbered 9, after V lost 3 bases and J lost 6 bases. Per germline, CDR1 KGHSH and CDR2 LQKENI. The CDR3 is 16 residues long. Written as DNA, the CDR3 is TGTGCCAGCTCACCTCAGGCAGGGGGCGTATCCGGGGAGCTGTTTTTT. Protein sequence: CASSPQAGGVSGELFF.

A word on this clonotype: Mismatch with germline at one junction end may stem from a read error. The chain links TRBV29-1 to TRBJ2-1, with TRBD2 matching 7 bases. This CDR3 has 14 amino acids. The germline V gene encodes CDR1 SQVTM and CDR2 ANQGSEA. The CDR3 reads CSVRGAGELNEQFF. CDR3 nucleotides: TGCAGCGTTCGAGGCGCGGGGGAGCTCAATGAACAGTTCTTC.

This clonotype was seen a few times. The genes are TRBV3-1 and TRBJ2-7; 7 bases line up with TRBD1. V dropped 4 bases and J dropped 1; count of bases not matched to a gene: 7. The CDR3 runs to 15 residues. Germline CDR1 is LGHDT and CDR2 is YNNKEL (reference sequence). CDR3 amino acids: CASSLTGTESYEQYF. CDR3 DNA sequence: TGTGCCAGCAGCCTCACCGGGACAGAGTCCTACGAGCAGTACTTC.

The chain couples TRBV28 to TRBJ1-4; 10 bases line up with TRBD1. This CDR3 comprises 15 residues. Germline V CDR1 and CDR2: MDHEN, SYDVKM. Trimming removed 5 bases from V and 6 bases from J; junction bases left unmatched: 6. For the CDR3, the DNA is TGTGCCAGCAGTACGGCGGGGACAGGGGATGAAAAACTGTTTTTT. Protein product: CASSTAGTGDEKLFF.

This clonotype was found a few times. The CDR3 region has the DNA TGTGCCAGCAGTACTGGACAGGGCGATCAGCCCCAGCATTTT. Translated: CASSTGQGDQPQHF. J is TRBJ1-5 and V is TRBV7-9; 8 bases line up with TRBD1. V trimming: 6 bases; J trimming: 5 bases; junction bases outside the gene matches: 6. Germline CDR1 is SEHNR and CDR2 is FQNEAQ (reference sequence). This CDR3 spans 14 amino acids.

This clonotype was found a few times. The CDR3 region has the DNA TGTGCCAGCAGCCGACGACTAGCGGGAGGTTCTAGCACAGATACGCAGTATTTT. It translates to CASSRRLAGGSSTDTQYF. The chain recombines TRBV3-1 with TRBJ2-3; TRBD2 matches 13 bases. Germline lookup yields CDR1 LGHDT and CDR2 YNNKEL (reference sequence). The CDR3 spans 18 residues. The J segment lost 0 bases and the V segment lost 4 bases, leaving 7 bases of the junction unmatched.

This clonotype appeared a few times. The chain links TRBV12-3 or TRBV12-4 to TRBJ1-2; D gene ambiguous. V was clipped by 6 bases and J by 4 bases, with 18 bases between them. The CDR3 consists of 15 residues. Written as DNA, the CDR3 is TGTGCCAGCAGCCCCTTAATGGGTTCTCGCTATGGCTACACCTTC. It specifies CASSPLMGSRYGYTF.